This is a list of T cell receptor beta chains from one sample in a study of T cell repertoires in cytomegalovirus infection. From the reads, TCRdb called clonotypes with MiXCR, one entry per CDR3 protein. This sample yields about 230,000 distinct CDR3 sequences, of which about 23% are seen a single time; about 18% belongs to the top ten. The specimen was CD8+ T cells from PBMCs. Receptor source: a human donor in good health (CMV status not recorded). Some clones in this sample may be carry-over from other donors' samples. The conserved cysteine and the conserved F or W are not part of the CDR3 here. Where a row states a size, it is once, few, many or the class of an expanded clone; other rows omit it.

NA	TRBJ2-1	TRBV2	ACFEGYNEQF
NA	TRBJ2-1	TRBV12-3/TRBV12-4	ASSSTGGGENEQF
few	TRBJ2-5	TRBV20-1	SAIVQTQY
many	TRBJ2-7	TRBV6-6	ASSYLAQRVYEQY
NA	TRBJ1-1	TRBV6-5	ASSQGGHTEAF
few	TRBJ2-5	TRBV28	ASSSWEETQY
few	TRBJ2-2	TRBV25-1	ASSPVGLSAGELF
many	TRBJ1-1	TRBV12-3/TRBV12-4	ASSFVGFPEAF
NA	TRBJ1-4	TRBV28	ASRVGGNGEKLF
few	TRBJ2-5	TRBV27	ASRLVAGGQETQY
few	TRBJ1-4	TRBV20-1	SAILLGQIFNEKLF
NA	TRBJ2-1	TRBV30	ACRPRGGDNNEQF
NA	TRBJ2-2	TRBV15	ATSRDIDRGDAGELF
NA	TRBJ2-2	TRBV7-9	ASSLLGVENTGELF
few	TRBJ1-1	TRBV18	ASSPPVPTVEAF
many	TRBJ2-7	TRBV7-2	ASSSHSQFSYEQY
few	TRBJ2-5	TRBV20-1	SAKPGQGY
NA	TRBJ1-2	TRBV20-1	SARQQGLGPYGYT
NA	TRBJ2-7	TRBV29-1	SVENSGSPYEQY
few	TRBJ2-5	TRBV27	ASSHRLAGDLVQY
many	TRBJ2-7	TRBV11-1	ASSPRDNSYEQY
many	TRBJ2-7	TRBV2	ASSDHRQGAYEQY
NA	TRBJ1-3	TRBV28	ASRMKGGSGNTIY
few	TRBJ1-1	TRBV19	ASKGMNTEAF
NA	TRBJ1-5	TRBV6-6	ASSYSSQPQH
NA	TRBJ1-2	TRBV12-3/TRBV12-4	ASSLEGQTDYGYT
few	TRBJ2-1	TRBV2	ASSIGTREYNEQF
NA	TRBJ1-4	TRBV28	ASSLWLLEDGATNEKLF
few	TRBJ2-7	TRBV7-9	ASSLGQGEVEQY
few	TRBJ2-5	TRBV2	ASSEILLTGTSGTQY
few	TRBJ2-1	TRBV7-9	ASSLEEGWVSYNEQF
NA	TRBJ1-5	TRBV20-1	SALRDDANQPQH
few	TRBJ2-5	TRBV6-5	ASGKTSGVETQY
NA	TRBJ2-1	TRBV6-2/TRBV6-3	ASSYSRGLYNEQF
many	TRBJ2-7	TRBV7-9	ASSLEGGESYEQY
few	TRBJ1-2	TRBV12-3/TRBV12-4	ASSLRPGGVMDYGYT
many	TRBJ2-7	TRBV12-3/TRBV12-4	ASSGTFYEQY
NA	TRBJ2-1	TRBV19	ASSILTGVNEQF
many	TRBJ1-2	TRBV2	ATVGYGYT
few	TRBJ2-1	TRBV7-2	ASSPPGGGGGHNEQF
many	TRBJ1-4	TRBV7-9	ASSLAGEGPTNEKLF
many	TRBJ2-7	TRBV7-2	ASSLAGRSTYEQY
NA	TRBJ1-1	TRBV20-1	SARDGLQAEAF
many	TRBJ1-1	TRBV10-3	AISESGLSAEAF